This T cell receptor (beta chain) was identified during a study of T cell changes during pregnancy in multiple sclerosis (dated by TCRdb to between 2018 and 2021). At the level of the whole study: The study looked at changes in the T cell repertoire across pregnancy in women with multiple sclerosis.

Here V drops 6 bases and J drops 3 bases, and the junction holds 5 bases not matched to any gene. The CDR3 numbers 12 residues from cysteine through phenylalanine. The CDR3 DNA has 36 bases and is translated from base 1. The CDR1 and CDR2 encoded by the germline V gene are SQVTM and ANQGSEA. About this clone itself: Its antigen remains unidentified. One base away there is no much larger clone; base qualities are not given.

Receptor amplification or capture employed the immunoSEQ multiplex PCR assay. What TCRdb holds here is the immuneACCESS table cut down to in-frame rearrangements. Part of the clones is not present; checked against another copy, under half of the missing clones reflect an unresolved V gene, and the others are unexplained. The sample table lists 75,000 to 95,000 clones, about 93% of them with a count of one. Clones ranked in the top ten supply 0.13% to 0.15% of the sample. The source of this sequence is a female donor with multiple sclerosis, enrolled in a pregnancy study. The sample in question was CD4+ T cells from peripheral blood mononuclear cells, obtained after pregnancy. The chain is assembled from TRBV29-1 and TRBJ2-7; TRBD1 fits 7 bases in the junction. The CDR3 protein is CSVGQDNYEQYF. The DNA sequence reads TGCAGCGTAGGACAGGACAACTACGAGCAGTACTTC.